These 12 T cell receptor beta chains share one sample of origin, sequenced in a study of shared clonotypes between healthy human individuals. Cells designated naive CD8 were CD45RO-negative and were positively selected for CCR7, with terminally differentiated effector memory CD45RA+ cells excluded. Generated by immunoSEQ multiplex PCR, the TCRdb table keeps only in-frame clones and is missing some. This table has 1.5 million to 2.5 million clones, 85% to 95% appearing once. Sequencing input: naive CD8+ T cells sorted from blood. Every receptor here comes from a man younger than 35 in good health.

The chain recombines TRBV27 with TRBJ2-7, with D perhaps matching TRBD1 (6 bases). The germline V gene encodes CDR1 MNHEY and CDR2 SMNVEV (reference sequence). The CDR3 is 14 amino acids. Trimming left V 8 bases short and J 3 bases short, with 17 bases between. CDR3 amino acids: CASSNRASIYEQYF. The CDR3 DNA reads TGTGCCAGCTCAAACAGGGCTTCTATCTACGAGCAGTACTTC.

The rearrangement uses TRBV27 and TRBJ2-1; TRBD2 aligns across 9 bases. Per the germline V gene, CDR1 is MNHEY and CDR2 is SMNVEV (reference sequence). This CDR3 has 17 residues. The ends lost 3 bases at V and 6 bases at J; junction bases unmatched: 12. Here the CDR3 DNA reads TGTGCCAGCAGTTTTGTCCTTGTAGCGGGAGTTTCCAATGAGCAGTTCTTC. It translates to CASSFVLVAGVSNEQFF.

This rearrangement joins TRBV30 to TRBJ1-1, with 7 bases fitting TRBD1. CDR3 length: 14 residues. Germline CDR1 GTSNPN, CDR2 SVGIG (reference sequence). Trimming cost V 1 base and J 2 bases; bases outside gene matches: 4. The CDR3 DNA follows: TGTGCCTGGAGTGGAGCAGGGGGTAACACTGAAGCTTTCTTT. This encodes CAWSGAGGNTEAFF.

The chain has TRBV7-9 and TRBJ1-1; perhaps TRBD1 as D (5 bases). This CDR3 has 15 residues. CDR1 is SEHNR and CDR2 is FQNEAQ in the germline V gene (reference sequence). V lost 5 bases and J lost 0, with 13 bases in between. The CDR3 region has the DNA TGTGCCAGCAGCCCCGAGGGACTTTTGAACACTGAAGCTTTCTTT. This codes for CASSPEGLLNTEAFF.

V gene TRBV15 combines with J gene TRBJ1-3; weak D call: TRBD1 (5 bases). The CDR3 extends over 16 amino acids. The V and J ends lost 3 bases and 4 bases respectively, with 16 bases between them. CDR1 and CDR2 from the germline V gene are LNHNV and YYDKDF (reference sequence). The CDR3 loop is CATSRPGGSTGNTIYF. For the CDR3, the DNA is TGTGCCACCAGCAGGCCCGGGGGTTCTACGGGAAACACCATATATTTT.

This rearrangement joins TRBV11-2 to TRBJ2-7; no firm D call. V was cut by 5 bases and J by 0 bases, with 11 bases left in between. The germline CDR1 and CDR2 sequences are SGHAT and FQNNGV. The CDR3 length is 14 residues. As DNA, the CDR3 is TGTGCCAGCAGCCCCCCCGAGAGCTCCTACGAGCAGTACTTC. Its translation: CASSPPESSYEQYF.

The rearrangement joins TRBV6-1 to TRBJ1-3; a weak D match, TRBD1 (5 bases). V gave up 2 bases and J gave up 2 bases, with 19 bases separating them. This CDR3 comprises 18 residues. Germline V CDR1 and CDR2: MNHNS, SASEGT. The CDR3 protein is CASSESIGATKAGNTIYF. As DNA, the CDR3 is TGTGCCAGCAGTGAAAGTATCGGGGCCACTAAGGCTGGAAACACCATATATTTT.

The chain couples TRBV30 to TRBJ2-7, with 7 bases that match TRBD2. CDR1 and CDR2 (germline): GTSNPN, SVGIG (reference sequence). Trimming took 0 bases from V and 3 from J; bases not matched to a gene: 5. The CDR3 consists of 14 residues. The chain's CDR3 is CAWSVVGDYYEQYF. As DNA, the CDR3 is TGTGCCTGGAGTGTAGTAGGGGACTACTACGAGCAGTACTTC.

V and J are TRBV2 and TRBJ2-2; possibly TRBD2 for D (6 bases). V lost 3 bases and J 6 bases, leaving 11 bases between the germline ends. Germline V gives CDR1 SNHLY, CDR2 FYNNEI. The CDR3 is made up of 14 amino acids. CDR3 region: CASSEVGEAGELFF. For the CDR3, the DNA is TGTGCCAGCAGTGAGGTGGGGGAGGCCGGGGAGCTGTTTTTT.

About this clone: Different DNA sequences within this sample yield the same CDR3. This chain joins TRBV30 and TRBJ2-7, with D maybe TRBD2 (5 bases). Looked up from germline, CDR1 is GTSNPN and CDR2 is SVGIG (reference sequence). V lost 0 bases, J lost 1 base, and 13 bases lay in between. The CDR3 has 15 amino acids. CDR3 sequence: CAWSVREGRSYEQYF. CDR3 nucleotide sequence: TGTGCCTGGAGTGTAAGAGAGGGCAGGTCCTACGAGCAGTACTTC.

The rearrangement joins TRBV9 to TRBJ1-5, with 9 bases fitting TRBD1. Trimming removed 4 bases from V and 3 bases from J; junction bases left unmatched: 2. This CDR3 is 14 amino acids long. In germline, CDR1 is SGDLS, CDR2 YYNGEE. CDR3: CASSRTGDNQPQHF. CDR3 bases: TGTGCCAGCAGCAGGACAGGGGACAATCAGCCCCAGCATTTT.

Note on this clone: A far larger clone differs by one base, so this is likely a read error. This chain's CDR3 is CASRSLNTEAFF. The CDR3 nucleotides are TGTGCCAGCAGGTCCCTGAACACTGAAGCTTTCTTT. This chain joins TRBV27 and TRBJ1-1; D is unclear. Trimming left V 6 bases short and J 0 bases short, with 5 bases between. Germline CDR1 MNHEY, CDR2 SMNVEV (reference sequence). This CDR3 is 12 amino acids long.